These 32 T cell receptor beta chains originate from one sample sequenced in a study of T-cell memory formation after mild COVID-19. MiXCR, run by TCRdb on the 5' RACE reads, gives a single entry per CDR3 protein. This sample yields 350,000 to 450,000 distinct CDR3 sequences, of which 14% are seen a single time; roughly 22% belongs to the top ten. Sequenced input: PBMCs or a T cell subset sorted from them (not recorded which). All receptors derive from a man aged 18 to 30 who had mild COVID-19 (a few samples of this study predate the infection). Cell type and time point are not known.

This rearrangement joins TRBV5-5 to TRBJ2-1; 7 positions match TRBD2. This CDR3 has 16 amino acids. V gave up 3 bases and J gave up 7 bases; unmatched junction bases: 13. Germline CDR1 SGHKS, CDR2 YYEKEE (reference sequence). CDR3 region: CASSSSTSWIRNEQFF. Written as DNA, the CDR3 is TGTGCCAGCAGCTCTTCGACTAGCTGGATTCGAAATGAGCAGTTCTTC.

This clonotype appeared a few times. The chain has TRBV12-3 or TRBV12-4 and TRBJ2-3; the D gene is possibly TRBD2 (5 bases). V gave up 4 bases and J gave up 11 bases, with 19 bases separating them. CDR3 size: 14 residues. The CDR3 protein is CASSSRTPPGEQYF. The CDR3 DNA reads TGTGCCAGCAGTTCCAGGACCCCGCCCGGGGAGCAGTATTTT.

This clonotype appeared a few times. In nucleotides, the CDR3 is TGTGCCAGCAGCAAGGTATCCACTGGTGAAGCTTTCTTT. Its translation is CASSKVSTGEAFF. This rearrangement joins TRBV12-3 or TRBV12-4 to TRBJ1-1; no clear D gene. Deletions cut 6 bases from V and 7 bases from J, with 15 bases between. The CDR3 loop spans 13 amino acids.

This chain uses TRBV7-3 with TRBJ2-1; D is perhaps TRBD2 (5 bases). CDR1 SGHTA and CDR2 FQGTGA come from the germline V gene. V lost 3 bases to trimming and J lost 5 bases, with 5 bases between them. The CDR3 has 12 amino acids. The CDR3 sequence is CASSFGDNEQFF. As DNA, the CDR3 is TGTGCCAGCAGCTTCGGGGACAATGAGCAGTTCTTC.

This chain joins TRBV14 and TRBJ1-3; D possibly corresponds to TRBD1 (5 bases). Germline loops: CDR1 SGHDN, CDR2 FVKESK. This CDR3 is built from 14 residues. The V end was cut by 4 bases, the J end by 0 bases, with 7 bases between. The CDR3 DNA is TGTGCCAGCAGCCCACAGGACTCTGGAAACACCATATATTTT. Its protein product is CASSPQDSGNTIYF.

The rearrangement uses TRBV27 and TRBJ2-5, with unresolved D. The CDR3 has 16 residues. Between the trimmed V and J ends, which lost 2 bases and 4 bases, there was a span of 17 bases. Germline lookup yields CDR1 MNHEY and CDR2 SMNVEV (reference sequence). Here the CDR3 reads CASSLGVVPGRETQYF. CDR3 nucleotide sequence: TGTGCCAGCAGTTTAGGGGTCGTTCCGGGTCGAGAGACCCAGTACTTC.

In this sample, this clonotype turned up a few times. The J gene is TRBJ1-2, the V gene TRBV4-3; 10 bases map to TRBD1. After removal of 0 bases from V and 2 bases from J, the junction contained 3 bases not matched to a gene. Germline values: CDR1 LGHNA, CDR2 YSLEER. The CDR3 covers 16 residues. The CDR3 nucleotides are TGCGCCAGCAGCCAAGACTCGGGACAGGGGAACTATGGCTACACCTTC. Protein: CASSQDSGQGNYGYTF.

This clonotype has just a few counts. J is TRBJ2-7 and V is TRBV4-3; TRBD1 matches 9 bases. Looked up from germline, CDR1 is LGHNA and CDR2 is YSLEER. The CDR3 runs to 17 residues. Trimming at V came to 4 bases and at J to 5 bases, leaving 15 bases not matched to a gene. CDR3 protein: CASSPSGTGIFANEQYV. CDR3 in DNA: TGCGCCAGCAGCCCCTCCGGGACAGGGATTTTCGCTAACGAGCAGTACGTC.

The J gene is TRBJ2-5, the V gene TRBV5-6; D perhaps matches TRBD2 (6 bases). Trimming cost V 4 bases and J 5 bases, with 21 bases left between them. There are 16 residues in the CDR3. The germline V gene encodes CDR1 SGHDT and CDR2 YYEEEE. CDR3 loop: CASSPWPPRGLETQYF. The CDR3 DNA sequence: TGTGCCAGCAGCCCGTGGCCTCCGCGGGGACTGGAGACCCAGTACTTC.

This clonotype was seen only a few times. The chain recombines TRBV6-5 with TRBJ2-2; 8 bases align to TRBD2. Germline loops: CDR1 MNHEY, CDR2 SVGAGI. The CDR3 contains 17 residues. The V segment lost 5 bases and the J segment 4 bases; nucleotides outside the gene matches: 12. CDR3 loop: CASSNPRPSGPTGELFF. Here the CDR3 DNA reads TGTGCCAGCAGTAACCCCCGGCCTAGCGGGCCCACCGGGGAGCTGTTTTTT.

This sequence joins TRBV4-2 and TRBJ2-2, with TRBD2 matching over 12 bases. Germline CDR1 LGHNA, CDR2 YNFKEQ. The trim removed 1 base at V and 4 bases at J, leaving 10 bases unmatched. This CDR3 is built from 19 residues. The CDR3 protein is CASSQVSLAGGPGTGELFF. Here the CDR3 DNA reads TGTGCCAGCAGCCAAGTCTCGCTAGCGGGGGGGCCGGGCACCGGGGAGCTGTTTTTT.

J is TRBJ2-5 and V is TRBV5-1; 7 nucleotides line up with TRBD1. CDR1 and CDR2 from the germline V gene are SGHRS and YFSETQ. V lost 0 bases to trimming and J lost 2 bases; unmatched junction nucleotides: 4. The CDR3 has 15 amino acids. The CDR3 nucleotides read TGCGCCAGCAGCTTGGCTGGGACAGTTCAAGAGACCCAGTACTTC. Translating it yields CASSLAGTVQETQYF.

Only a few counts were recorded for this clonotype. The chain links TRBV29-1 to TRBJ2-7, with D possibly TRBD1 on 6 matching bases. Per germline, CDR1 SQVTM and CDR2 ANQGSEA. With 1 base removed from V and 0 bases from J, the gap between germline ends came to 16 bases. This CDR3 contains 16 residues. Written as DNA, the CDR3 is TGCAGCGTTGAAGGAGCCCAGGGGAAGGGCTCCTACGAGCAGTACTTC. The encoded protein is CSVEGAQGKGSYEQYF.

The chain joins TRBV12-3 or TRBV12-4 to TRBJ2-3; tentative D call: TRBD2 (7 bases). CDR3 size: 15 residues. V was trimmed by 1 base and J by 8 bases, leaving 16 bases between them. The CDR3: CASSLGGGLFGTQYF. The DNA for the CDR3 is TGTGCCAGCAGTTTAGGGGGGGGGCTGTTTGGTACGCAGTATTTT.

The chain combines TRBV6-2 or TRBV6-3 with TRBJ1-5; D is uncertain. The germline CDR1 and CDR2 sequences are MNHEY and SVGEGT. This CDR3 region has 14 residues. The V gene lost 5 bases and the J gene lost 3 bases, with 11 bases spanning the gap. CDR3 in amino acids: CASSKYRINQPQHF. For the CDR3, the DNA is TGTGCCAGCAGTAAATACAGAATCAATCAGCCCCAGCATTTT.

This rearrangement joins TRBV12-3 or TRBV12-4 to TRBJ1-3, with D tentatively TRBD1 (6 bases). This CDR3 is built from 15 residues. The V gene lost 5 bases and the J gene lost 4 bases, with 15 bases spanning the gap. The CDR3 loop reads CASSPLGGSGNTIYF. The CDR3 region has the DNA TGTGCCAGCAGTCCCCTCGGGGGCTCGGGAAACACCATATATTTT.

This clonotype was observed a few times. The rearrangement joins TRBV7-2 to TRBJ2-6; TRBD1 agrees at 9 bases. CDR3 length: 18 amino acids. CDR1 and CDR2 from the germline V gene are SGHTA and FQGNSA. J gave up 0 bases and V 5 bases, and 8 bases lay outside the gene matches. CDR3 sequence (DNA): TGTGCCAGCAGCCACCAACAGGGGGCGCGCTCTGGGGCCAACGTCCTGACTTTC. Translation gives CASSHQQGARSGANVLTF.

This clonotype was counted between two and nine times. V gene TRBV4-1 combines with J gene TRBJ2-7; unclear D gene. CDR3 length equals 14 residues. Germline lookup yields CDR1 MGHRA and CDR2 YSYEKL. The V end was cut by 0 bases, the J end by 6 bases, with 12 bases between. The CDR3 bases are TGCGCCAGCAGCCAAGATAATAAGGGTTCCGAGCAGTACTTC. Amino acids: CASSQDNKGSEQYF.

This clonotype was picked up a small number of times. The chain combines TRBV7-9 with TRBJ2-3, with 8 bases that match TRBD2. The CDR3 extends over 12 amino acids. The J segment lost 15 bases and the V segment lost 6 bases, leaving 11 bases of the junction unmatched. CDR1 is SEHNR, CDR2 FQNEAQ, per germline (reference sequence). The CDR3 loop reads CASRADGTSDYF. As DNA, the CDR3 is TGTGCCAGCAGGGCGGACGGGACTAGTGACTATTTT.

The V call is TRBV4-1, the J call TRBJ2-4, with a weak D call TRBD2 (6 bases). CDR3 length equals 15 residues. V was clipped by 1 base and J by 6 bases, with 13 bases between them. Per germline, CDR1 MGHRA and CDR2 YSYEKL. The CDR3 sequence: CASSQAAGTANIQYF. CDR3 nucleotide sequence: TGCGCCAGCAGCCAAGCCGCGGGGACTGCAAACATTCAGTACTTC.

CDR3 sequence (DNA): TGTGCCAGCAGCCCAGGACTCATCCAAGAGACCCAGTACTTC. Its translation is CASSPGLIQETQYF. V is TRBV5-6 and J is TRBJ2-5, with D maybe TRBD2 (5 bases). With 4 bases removed from V and 1 base from J, the gap between germline ends came to 11 bases. The CDR3 totals 14 residues. Germline V gene sequence: CDR1 SGHDT, CDR2 YYEEEE.

This clonotype showed up just a few times. V and J are TRBV7-2 and TRBJ1-1; a weak D match, TRBD1 (5 bases). Germline CDR1 and CDR2: SGHTA and FQGNSA. CDR3 length equals 15 residues. Trimming left V 3 bases short and J 1 base short, with 12 bases between. The CDR3 protein is CASSLHLGGNTEAFF. The DNA of the CDR3 is TGTGCCAGCAGCTTGCATTTGGGGGGGAACACTGAAGCTTTCTTT.

Ten or more counts support this clonotype. The chain combines TRBV5-1 with TRBJ2-2, with D perhaps matching TRBD1 or TRBD2 (5 bases each). CDR3 length: 16 amino acids. Trimming took off 4 bases at V and 1 base at J, with 14 bases between the two ends. From germline, CDR1 is SGHRS and CDR2 YFSETQ. The CDR3 nucleotides are TGCGCCAGCAGCGGGACCGACAGTTTGAACACCGGGGAGCTGTTTTTT. Translation gives CASSGTDSLNTGELFF.

The V and J genes are TRBV28 and TRBJ2-1, with unresolved D. The CDR3 totals 16 residues. V was trimmed by 7 bases and J by 0 bases, leaving 16 bases between them. In germline, CDR1 is MDHEN, CDR2 SYDVKM. CDR3 sequence (DNA): TGTGCCAGCAACAACTACCGGCACAGCTCCTACAATGAGCAGTTCTTC. The encoded protein is CASNNYRHSSYNEQFF.

The rearrangement uses TRBV6-5 and TRBJ1-1, with D maybe TRBD1 (5 bases). Looked up from germline, CDR1 is MNHEY and CDR2 is SVGAGI. The germline V and J ends were trimmed by 7 bases and 1 base, with 10 bases remaining between them. The length of the CDR3 is 13 residues. The DNA of the CDR3 is TGTGCCAGCACTCGGGACGGGAACACTGAAGCTTTCTTT. Translating gives CASTRDGNTEAFF.

V is TRBV7-6 and J is TRBJ2-3, with D unclear. This CDR3 has 14 residues. Germline V gene sequence: CDR1 SGHVS, CDR2 FNYEAQ. Trimming stripped 5 bases from V and 6 bases from J, with 15 bases between. The CDR3 DNA is TGTGCCAGCAGCCTAGGGAATCGGATGGATACGCAGTATTTT. Translating it yields CASSLGNRMDTQYF. Looking up the rest from reference TRBV7-6 and TRBJ2-3 gives the full variable domain: GAGVSQSPRYKVTKRGQDVALRCDPISGHVSLYWYRQALGQGPEFLTYFNYEAQQDKSGLPNDRFSAERPEGSISTLTIQRTEQRDSAMYRCASSLGNRMDTQYFGPGTRLTVL.

The J gene is TRBJ1-2, the V gene TRBV6-5; no clear D gene. The CDR3 runs 14 residues. Germline values: CDR1 MNHEY, CDR2 SVGAGI. V was trimmed by 2 bases and J by 3 bases, leaving 10 bases between them. The CDR3, as DNA: TGTGCCAGCAGTTACCTGGCGAGTGACTATGGCTACACCTTC. It specifies CASSYLASDYGYTF.

V gene TRBV28 combines with J gene TRBJ2-7, with D tentatively TRBD2 (6 bases). Germline loops: CDR1 MDHEN, CDR2 SYDVKM. This CDR3 comprises 14 residues. Trimming left V 3 bases short and J 4 bases short, with 13 bases between. The chain's CDR3 is CASSLYSGLYEQYF. Written as DNA, the CDR3 is TGTGCCAGCAGTTTGTACAGCGGGCTTTACGAGCAGTACTTC.

The rearrangement links TRBV28 to TRBJ2-7; 8 bases align to TRBD1. Germline CDR1 is MDHEN and CDR2 is SYDVKM. CDR3 length equals 14 residues. With V trimmed by 6 bases and J by 3 bases, 7 bases remained unmatched. In nucleotides, the CDR3 is TGTGCCAGCAGAGACACAGGGGGAATCTACGAGCAGTACTTC. Translated: CASRDTGGIYEQYF.

This clonotype was seen repeatedly, ten times or more. The chain links TRBV7-2 to TRBJ1-4; a weak D match, TRBD1 (5 bases). The CDR3 totals 13 residues. Germline V gene lookup returns CDR1 SGHTA and CDR2 FQGNSA. Deletions cut 8 bases from V and 4 bases from J, with 11 bases between. Written as DNA, the CDR3 is TGTGCCAGCGGGGCAGCACGTAATGAAAAACTGTTTTTT. This codes for CASGAARNEKLFF.

This sequence joins TRBV4-2 and TRBJ1-2; 7 bases fit TRBD1. This CDR3 region has 15 residues. Germline loops: CDR1 LGHNA, CDR2 YNFKEQ. V lost 3 bases to trimming and J lost 0 bases; unmatched junction nucleotides: 4. In DNA, the CDR3 is TGTGCCAGCAGCCAGGAGCAGGGGGCTAACTATGGCTACACCTTC. Protein: CASSQEQGANYGYTF.

The chain employs TRBV5-1 and TRBJ1-1; D remains unclear. From germline, CDR1 is SGHRS and CDR2 YFSETQ. Trimming took 4 bases from V and 3 from J, leaving 13 bases between them. The CDR3 runs to 14 residues. CDR3 region: CASSPGNGDTEAFF. The CDR3 bases are TGCGCCAGCAGCCCGGGAAATGGGGACACTGAAGCTTTCTTT. Together with reference TRBV5-1 and TRBJ1-1, the CDR3 gives the full variable domain: KAGVTQTPRYLIKTRGQQVTLSCSPISGHRSVSWYQQTPGQGLQFLFEYFSETQRNKGNFPGRFSGRQFSNSRSEMNVSTLELGDSALYLCASSPGNGDTEAFFGQGTRLTVV.